Below are 21 T cell receptor beta chains sequenced from a single sample in a study of shared clonotypes between healthy human individuals (dated by TCRdb to about 2020). The library was obtained by the immunoSEQ multiplex PCR assay. TCRdb's version of the immuneACCESS table is confined to in-frame rearrangements and falls short of the full clone set. An unresolved V gene accounts for under half of the shortfall where checked; the remainder is of unknown origin. Present in this sample are around 2.5 million clones, roughly 93% of which were seen just once. The ten biggest clones cover 0.36% of the sample. Source material: naive CD4+ T cells from PBMCs. The cell subset or site label on this specimen signifies: CD45RA+ positively selected. The receptors originated from a man between 18 and 29 years old in good health. Some clones in this sample may be carry-over from other donors' samples.

V and J are TRBV28 and TRBJ1-3; D is perhaps TRBD1 (5 bases). CDR3 length: 13 amino acids. The V end lost 4 bases, the J end lost 5 bases, and 9 bases lay between the germline ends. Per germline, CDR1 MDHEN and CDR2 SYDVKM. This CDR3 reads CASSSGMRNTIYF. The DNA of the CDR3 is TGTGCCAGCAGTTCAGGGATGAGAAACACCATATATTTT. The variable domain in full, with the rest retrieved from reference TRBV28 and TRBJ1-3, is DVKVTQSSRYLVKRTGEKVFLECVQDMDHENMFWYRQDPGLGLRLIYFSYDVKMKEKGDIPEGYSVSREKKERFSLILESASTNQTSMYLCASSSGMRNTIYFGEGSWLTVV.

This clone is a singleton in its sample. V usage is TRBV19 and J usage is TRBJ1-2; D perhaps matches TRBD1 (6 bases). Per germline, CDR1 LNHDA and CDR2 SQIVND (reference sequence). V was shortened by 1 base and J by 5 bases, with 8 bases between the two germline ends. The CDR3 loop spans 13 amino acids. The CDR3 region has the DNA TGTGCCAGTAGTATAGGGGGGGCATATGGCTACACCTTC. It encodes CASSIGGAYGYTF.

Comment on this clone: Other DNA sequences of this sample code for an identical CDR3. The V gene is TRBV5-4, the J gene TRBJ1-1; D remains unclear. Germline CDR1 reads SGHNT; CDR2 reads YYREEE (reference sequence). The CDR3 loop spans 14 amino acids. V lost 0 bases, J lost 2 bases, and 8 bases lay in between. The CDR3, as DNA: TGTGCCAGCAGCTTGGAAGGACTAAACACTGAAGCTTTCTTT. Its translation is CASSLEGLNTEAFF.

The chain joins TRBV9 to TRBJ1-5; maybe TRBD1 (5 bases). CDR1 and CDR2 (germline): SGDLS, YYNGEE. Trimming took off 3 bases at V and 2 bases at J, with 12 bases between the two ends. This CDR3 spans 15 amino acids. This CDR3 reads CASSERIGGNQPQHF. In DNA, the CDR3 is TGTGCCAGCAGCGAGAGGATAGGGGGCAATCAGCCCCAGCATTTT.

Points on this clone: This CDR3 is missing its conserved last phenylalanine or tryptophan, likely due to a read error. This chain uses TRBV10-1 with TRBJ2-7, with 7 bases fitting TRBD1. Germline values: CDR1 WNHNN, CDR2 SYGVQD (reference sequence). V shed 6 bases, J shed 5 bases, and the junction held 10 bases outside the gene matches. There are 14 residues in the CDR3. CDR3 residues: CASSQDRRPHEQYL. CDR3 in DNA: TGCGCCAGCAGCCAGGACAGGAGGCCCCACGAGCAGTACCTC.

The rearrangement joins TRBV7-2 to TRBJ2-3, with 10 bases lining up with TRBD2. CDR3 length: 17 residues. The V and J ends lost 0 bases and 6 bases, in that order; junction bases with no gene match: 9. Germline CDR1 SGHTA, CDR2 FQGNSA. CDR3 DNA sequence: TGTGCCAGCAGCTTAGCGCTTTCTAGCGGGAGTGCTGATACGCAGTATTTT. The encoded protein is CASSLALSSGSADTQYF.

This chain joins TRBV10-1 and TRBJ2-3, with TRBD2 matching 10 bases. Germline V lookup: CDR1 WNHNN, CDR2 SYGVQD (reference sequence). Trimming cost V 3 bases and J 3 bases; bases outside gene matches: 15. The CDR3 runs 19 residues. CDR3 residues: CASSELTRTSGKLTDTQYF. CDR3 DNA: TGCGCCAGCAGTGAACTCACGAGGACTAGCGGAAAACTAACAGATACGCAGTATTTT.

This chain uses TRBV18 with TRBJ2-2, with TRBD2 matching 8 bases. Germline CDR1 KGHSH, CDR2 LQKENI. This CDR3 contains 15 residues. After removal of 5 bases from V and 4 bases from J, the junction contained 6 bases not matched to a gene. The DNA for the CDR3 is TGTGCCAGCTCAGATAGACTAGCGAGCACCGGGGAGCTGTTTTTT. Translated, it gives CASSDRLASTGELFF. Full variable domain (rest looked up from reference TRBV18 and TRBJ2-2): NAGVMQNPRHLVRRRGQEARLRCSPMKGHSHVYWYRQLPEEGLKFMVYLQKENIIDESGMPKERFSAEFPKEGPSILRIQQVVRGDSAAYFCASSDRLASTGELFFGEGSRLTVL.

The J gene is TRBJ2-7, the V gene TRBV7-2; 7 nucleotides match TRBD2. Germline assignment: CDR1 SGHTA and CDR2 FQGNSA. Trimming cost V 5 bases and J 1 base; bases outside gene matches: 11. The CDR3 sequence is 16 residues long. CDR3 in amino acids: CASSLRGRGGSYEQYF. CDR3 DNA: TGTGCCAGCAGCCTAAGGGGCCGCGGGGGTTCCTACGAGCAGTACTTC.

This chain uses TRBV18 with TRBJ1-1; TRBD1 might be the D (6 bases). The CDR3 has 15 amino acids. Germline V lookup: CDR1 KGHSH, CDR2 LQKENI. The germline V and J ends were trimmed by 3 bases and 3 bases, with 14 bases remaining between them. CDR3: CASSPQGFGDTEAFF. DNA of the CDR3: TGTGCCAGCTCACCTCAGGGGTTCGGGGACACTGAAGCTTTCTTT.

The rearrangement joins TRBV7-9 to TRBJ2-5; D call uncertain. The V gene's germline CDR1 is SEHNR and CDR2 FQNEAQ (reference sequence). CDR3 size: 13 residues. Trimming left V 3 bases short and J 3 bases short, with 8 bases between. The chain's CDR3 is CASSFVGKETQYF. The CDR3 DNA is TGTGCCAGCAGCTTTGTAGGAAAAGAGACCCAGTACTTC.

CDR3: CASSGNRVNTEAFF. CDR3 nucleotides: TGTGCCAGCAGTGGCAACAGGGTAAACACTGAAGCTTTCTTT. The V gene is TRBV25-1, the J gene TRBJ1-1; D is possibly TRBD1 (6 bases). Germline-derived CDR1 and CDR2 are MGHDK and SYGVNS. The CDR3 contains 14 residues. The V end was cut by 4 bases, the J end by 2 bases, with 11 bases between. Based on the CDR3 plus reference TRBV25-1 and TRBJ1-1, the full variable domain is EADIYQTPRYLVIGTGKKITLECSQTMGHDKMYWYQQDPGMELHLIHYSYGVNSTEKGDLSSESTVSRIRTEHFPLTLESARPSHTSQYLCASSGNRVNTEAFFGQGTRLTVV.

This chain connects TRBV5-1 to TRBJ2-7; D gene unclear. The germline V gene has CDR1 SGHRS and CDR2 YFSETQ. The CDR3 contains 14 residues. V gave up 2 bases and J gave up 5 bases, with 14 bases separating them. CDR3 DNA: TGCGCCAGCAGCTTCCAGGTGTTTTGGGACGAGCAGTACTTC. Translation: CASSFQVFWDEQYF.

The chain is built from TRBV4-2 and TRBJ1-2; the match to TRBD1 covers 8 bases. CDR3 size: 15 residues. V was pared by 4 bases and J by 2 bases, with 6 bases of the junction left unmatched. CDR1 is LGHNA and CDR2 is YNFKEQ in the germline V gene. CDR3 in DNA: TGTGCCAGCAGCCTTGGACAGGGACGGAACTATGGCTACACCTTC. It yields the protein CASSLGQGRNYGYTF.

V usage is TRBV7-9 and J usage is TRBJ2-2, with 10 bases that match TRBD2. Germline V gives CDR1 SEHNR, CDR2 FQNEAQ (reference sequence). The J segment lost 3 bases and the V segment lost 5 bases, leaving 3 bases of the junction unmatched. CDR3 size: 15 residues. The CDR3 sequence: CASSPLAGYTGELFF. Written as DNA, the CDR3 is TGTGCCAGCAGCCCACTAGCGGGGTACACCGGGGAGCTGTTTTTT.

Notes on this clone: At one boundary the junction diverges from the germline segment, which might be a read error. V and J are TRBV28 and TRBJ2-5; tentative D call: TRBD1 (6 bases). The germline V gene has CDR1 MDHEN and CDR2 SYDVKM. The CDR3 runs 14 residues. CDR3 protein: CASGLIGQLGTQYF. CDR3 bases: TGTGCCAGCGGTTTAATCGGACAGCTTGGGACCCAGTACTTC.

V is TRBV18 and J is TRBJ2-7; TRBD2 aligns across 7 bases. Germline CDR1 KGHSH, CDR2 LQKENI. Trimming at V came to 6 bases and at J to 3 bases, leaving 5 bases not matched to a gene. CDR3 length: 13 residues. The CDR3 loop is CASSGEGGYEQYF. CDR3 in DNA: TGTGCCAGCTCGGGGGAGGGCGGCTACGAGCAGTACTTC.

CDR3 coding DNA: TGTGCCAGCACCAACATCAGGGGGACTCTGAGTATGGGTACGCAGTATTTT. This codes for CASTNIRGTLSMGTQYF. The chain has TRBV28 and TRBJ2-3, with D perhaps matching TRBD1 (7 bases). Per the germline V gene, CDR1 is MDHEN and CDR2 is SYDVKM. The ends were cut back, 7 bases at V and 8 bases at J, with 28 bases in the middle. This CDR3 comprises 17 residues.

The chain carries TRBV4-1 and TRBJ1-2; tentatively, D is TRBD1 (6 bases). The V gene lost 0 bases and the J gene lost 0 bases, with 11 bases spanning the gap. The CDR3 length is 16 residues. The germline CDR1 and CDR2 sequences are MGHRA and YSYEKL. The chain's CDR3 is CASSQDTGAANYGYTF. For the CDR3, the DNA is TGCGCCAGCAGCCAAGACACGGGGGCAGCTAACTATGGCTACACCTTC.

This chain connects TRBV5-1 to TRBJ2-5; a possible D gene is TRBD2 (7 bases). This CDR3 is 15 amino acids long. Trimming left V 3 bases short and J 5 bases short, with 17 bases between. Germline CDR1 reads SGHRS; CDR2 reads YFSETQ. In nucleotides, the CDR3 is TGCGCCAGCAGCTCAAACCCGGGGGGCGCGGAGACCCAGTACTTC. This codes for CASSSNPGGAETQYF.

The chain employs TRBV7-9 and TRBJ1-4; D gene ambiguous. The CDR3 has 14 residues. The germline V gene encodes CDR1 SEHNR and CDR2 FQNEAQ (reference sequence). The V and J ends lost 1 base and 4 bases respectively, with 7 bases between them. The CDR3 nucleotides read TGTGCCAGCAGCTTAGAAGGGAATAATGAAAAACTGTTTTTT. Translating it yields CASSLEGNNEKLFF.